This T cell receptor (beta chain) was profiled in a study of Ad26.COV2.S vaccination and SARS-CoV-2 variants. Looked up from germline, CDR1 is SGHRS and CDR2 is YFSETQ. After removal of 0 bases from V and 9 bases from J, the junction contained 7 bases not matched to a gene. The CDR3 runs to 15 residues. Profiling relied on immunoSEQ multiplex PCR, and the TCRdb table lists in-frame clones only, not all of them. The sample holds roughly 700,000 clones, around 90% seen once. This clone was observed a single time. Treatment indicated: 15 to 20 received Ad26.COV2.S at low or high dose, single or two shots; about five received placebo; per-sample allocation not given. Collection of samples fell on day 63 after the first vaccine or placebo injection.

The genes are TRBV5-1 and TRBJ2-1; 9 bases agree with TRBD1. The sequences come from peripheral blood, collected in a trial of Ad26.COV2.S vaccine versus placebo. This clonotype was sampled from a person between 18 and 59 years old who received the Ad26.COV2.S COVID-19 vaccine or a placebo. The CDR3, as DNA: TGCGCCAGCAGCTTGGGGGACAGGGCTGAAGGTGAGCAGTTCTTC. Its translation is CASSLGDRAEGEQFF.